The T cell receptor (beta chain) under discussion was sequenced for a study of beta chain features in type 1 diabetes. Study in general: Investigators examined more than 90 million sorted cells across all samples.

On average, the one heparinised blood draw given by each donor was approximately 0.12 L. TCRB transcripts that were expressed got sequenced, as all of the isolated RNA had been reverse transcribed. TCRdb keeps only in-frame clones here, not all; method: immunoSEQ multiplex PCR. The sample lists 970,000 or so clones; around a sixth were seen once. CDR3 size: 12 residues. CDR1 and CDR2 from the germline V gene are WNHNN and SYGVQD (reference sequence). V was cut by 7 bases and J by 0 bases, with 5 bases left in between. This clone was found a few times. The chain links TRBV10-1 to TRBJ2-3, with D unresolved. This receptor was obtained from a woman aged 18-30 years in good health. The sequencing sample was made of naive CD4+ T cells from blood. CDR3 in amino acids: CASNTSTDTQYF. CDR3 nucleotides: TGCGCCAGCAACACTAGCACAGATACGCAGTATTTT.